This TCR beta chain was obtained from a study of technical replicates of blood from a few donors. Germline lookup yields CDR1 SQVTM and CDR2 ANQGSEA. Trimming shortened V by 7 bases and J by 4 bases, and 17 bases separated the two germline ends. CDR3 size: 14 residues. Sequenced by immunoSEQ multiplex PCR; TCRdb stores in-frame clones only, minus some. The profile shows around 78,000 clones, 94% of them singletons. This clone was seen just once. The receptor's source is a human donor in good health. Input material: T cells isolated from PBMCs. The chain employs TRBV29-1 and TRBJ2-1, with a possible D match to TRBD1 (5 bases). The CDR3 reads CSAPLRVEYNEQFF. CDR3 DNA: TGCAGCGCCCCCCTCAGGGTGGAATACAATGAGCAGTTCTTC.